This paragraph covers one T cell receptor (beta chain) sequence. The assay was immunoSEQ multiplex PCR, and TCRdb's table has in-frame clones only and misses some. The sample lists roughly 140,000 clones; around 89% were seen once. These data are taken from a study of blood T cell repertoires in COVID-19. Study at large: Sites across the United States, Italy and Spain contributed samples from acute and convalescent COVID-19.

Germline V gives CDR1 MNHEY, CDR2 SMNVEV (reference sequence). CDR3 size: 11 residues. Trimming stripped 5 bases from V and 5 bases from J, with 6 bases between. The chain has TRBV27 and TRBJ1-1; D is unresolved. This clonotype originated in a woman in her twenties or thirties with acute COVID-19. The sequenced material came from PBMCs or T cells enriched from blood (not recorded which). The CDR3 protein is CASSRGTEAFF. CDR3 in DNA: TGTGCCAGCAGTAGAGGAACTGAAGCTTTCTTT.